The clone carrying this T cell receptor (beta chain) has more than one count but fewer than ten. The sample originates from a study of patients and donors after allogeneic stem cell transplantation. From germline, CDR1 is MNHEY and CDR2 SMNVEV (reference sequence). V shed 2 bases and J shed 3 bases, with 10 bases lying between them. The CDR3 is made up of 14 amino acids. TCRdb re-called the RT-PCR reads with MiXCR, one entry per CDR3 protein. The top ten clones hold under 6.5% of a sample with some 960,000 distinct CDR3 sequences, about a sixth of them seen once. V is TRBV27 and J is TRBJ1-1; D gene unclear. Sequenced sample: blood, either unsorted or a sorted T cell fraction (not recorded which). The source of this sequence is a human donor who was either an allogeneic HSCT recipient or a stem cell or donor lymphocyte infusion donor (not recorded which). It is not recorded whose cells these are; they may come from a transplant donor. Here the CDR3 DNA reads TGTGCCAGCAGTTTAAGTCATGGGGACACTGAAGCTTTCTTT. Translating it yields CASSLSHGDTEAFF.